This T cell receptor (beta chain) was sequenced for a study of cytomegalovirus exposure and HLA in healthy donors. Study-wide results and caveats: In a later analysis, CMV-associated beta chains were mostly HLA-associated, it appeared. The study designated fewer than 200 TCR beta chains cytomegalovirus-associated.

As concerns this clone: The antigen is unknown.

The study ran its PCR with 60 Vbeta and 13 Jbeta primers. Some clones are missing from TCRdb's copy, which holds only in-frame ones; the method was immunoSEQ multiplex PCR. The sample consists of about 200,000 clones, approximately 80% of them appearing once. The CDR3 is 17 residues long. This receptor was obtained from a woman in her thirties in good health and CMV-seronegative. The sample taken for sequencing was PBMCs. The rearrangement uses TRBV21-1 and TRBJ2-3; the D call in the table, TRBD1, was not verified against the DNA. TRBV21-1 is deemed a pseudogene. CDR3 coding DNA: TGTGCCAGCAGCGCTCTCGACAGGGCAGACTACACAGATACGCAGTATTTT. Protein product: CASSALDRADYTDTQYF.